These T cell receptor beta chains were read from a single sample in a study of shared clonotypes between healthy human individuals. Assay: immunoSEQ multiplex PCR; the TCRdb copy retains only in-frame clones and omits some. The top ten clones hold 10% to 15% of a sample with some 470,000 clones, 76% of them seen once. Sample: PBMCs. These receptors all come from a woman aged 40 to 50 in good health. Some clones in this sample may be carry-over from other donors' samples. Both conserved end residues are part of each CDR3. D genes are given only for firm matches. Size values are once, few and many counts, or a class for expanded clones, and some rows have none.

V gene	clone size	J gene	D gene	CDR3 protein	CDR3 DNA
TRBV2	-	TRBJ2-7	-	CASLSNRGLYEQYF	TGTGCCAGCTTGTCAAACAGGGGACTCTACGAGCAGTACTTC
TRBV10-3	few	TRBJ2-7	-	CAISESRGGTSYEQYF	TGTGCCATCAGTGAGTCACGGGGCGGGACTTCCTACGAGCAGTACTTC
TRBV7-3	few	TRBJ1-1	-	CASSLQSNTEAFF	TGTGCCAGCAGCTTACAGTCGAACACTGAAGCTTTCTTT
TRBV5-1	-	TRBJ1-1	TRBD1	CASSSHGTAEAFF	TGCGCCAGCAGCTCTCACGGGACAGCTGAAGCTTTCTTT
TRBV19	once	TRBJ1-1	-	CASSRALGEEAFF	TGTGCCAGTAGTCGCGCCCTGGGGGAAGAAGCTTTCTTT
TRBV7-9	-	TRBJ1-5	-	CASSWDDQPQHF	TGTGCCAGCAGCTGGGACGATCAGCCCCAGCATTTT
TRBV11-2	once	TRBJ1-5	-	CASSLEPGGNQPQHF	TGTGCCAGCAGCTTAGAGCCCGGGGGCAATCAGCCCCAGCATTTT
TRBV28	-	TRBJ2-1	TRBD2	CASSDSGLAGHNEQFF	TGTGCCAGCAGCGACTCTGGACTAGCGGGGCACAATGAGCAGTTCTTC
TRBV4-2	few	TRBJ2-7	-	CASSQVRTPNEQYF	TGTGCCAGCAGCCAAGTTAGGACCCCCAACGAGCAGTACTTC
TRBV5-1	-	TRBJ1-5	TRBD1	CASSWDSSNQPQHF	TGCGCCAGCAGCTGGGACAGTAGCAATCAGCCCCAGCATTTT
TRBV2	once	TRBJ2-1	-	CASSGGAGGINEQFF	TGTGCCAGCAGTGGCGGGGCGGGTGGGATCAATGAGCAGTTCTTC
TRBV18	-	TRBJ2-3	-	CASSRISGDFTDTQYF	TGTGCCAGCTCACGTATTTCGGGGGATTTCACAGATACGCAGTATTTT
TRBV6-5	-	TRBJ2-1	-	CASNVAEYNEQFF	TGTGCCAGCAACGTGGCGGAATACAATGAGCAGTTCTTC
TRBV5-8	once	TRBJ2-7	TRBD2	CASRTVSSGSRYEQYF	TGTGCCAGCAGGACAGTATCTAGCGGGAGTAGGTACGAGCAGTACTTC
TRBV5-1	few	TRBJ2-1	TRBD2	CASSWGVAGVWDEQFF	TGCGCCAGCAGCTGGGGGGTCGCGGGAGTTTGGGATGAGCAGTTCTTC
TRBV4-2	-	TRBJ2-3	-	CASSQMLSTDTQYF	TGTGCCAGCAGCCAAATGCTTAGCACAGATACGCAGTATTTT
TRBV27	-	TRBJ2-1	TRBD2	CASSLGTSGSNEQFF	TGTGCCAGCAGCCTGGGAACTAGCGGGAGCAATGAGCAGTTCTTC
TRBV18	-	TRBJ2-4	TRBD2	CASSQLAGGLEAVLYF	TGTGCCAGCTCACAACTAGCGGGAGGGCTCGAGGCGGTGCTATACTTC
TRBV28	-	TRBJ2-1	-	CASSFSNEGGYRQFF	TGTGCCAGCAGTTTCTCAAACGAAGGAGGATATCGGCAGTTCTTC
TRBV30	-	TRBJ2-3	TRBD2	CAWSRTSGRVGTQYF	TGTGCCTGGAGTAGGACTAGCGGGAGAGTTGGTACGCAGTATTTT
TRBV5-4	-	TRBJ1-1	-	CASSGRGNTEAFF	TGTGCCAGCAGCGGCAGGGGCAACACTGAAGCTTTCTTT
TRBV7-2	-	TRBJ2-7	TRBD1	CASSSGGYRDEQYF	TGTGCCAGCAGCTCAGGGGGTTACAGGGACGAGCAGTACTTC
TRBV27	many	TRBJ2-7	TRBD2	CASSLRVGAGTYEQYF	TGTGCCAGCAGTTTACGGGTGGGAGCGGGGACCTACGAGCAGTACTTC